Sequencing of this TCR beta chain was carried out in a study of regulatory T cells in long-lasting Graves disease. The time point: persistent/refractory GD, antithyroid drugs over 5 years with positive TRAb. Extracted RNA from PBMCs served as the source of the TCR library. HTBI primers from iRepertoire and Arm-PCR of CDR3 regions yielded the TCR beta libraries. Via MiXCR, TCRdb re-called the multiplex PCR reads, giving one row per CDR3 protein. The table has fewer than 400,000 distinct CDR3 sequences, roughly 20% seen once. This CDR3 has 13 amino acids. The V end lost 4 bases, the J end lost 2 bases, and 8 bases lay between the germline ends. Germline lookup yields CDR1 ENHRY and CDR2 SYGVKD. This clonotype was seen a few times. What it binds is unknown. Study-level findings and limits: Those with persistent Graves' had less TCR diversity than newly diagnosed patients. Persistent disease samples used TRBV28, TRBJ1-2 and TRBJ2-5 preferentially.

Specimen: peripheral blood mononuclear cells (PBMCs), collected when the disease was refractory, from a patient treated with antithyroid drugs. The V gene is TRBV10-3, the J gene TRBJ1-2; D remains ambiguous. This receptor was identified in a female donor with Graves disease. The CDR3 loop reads CAISGEVNYGYTF. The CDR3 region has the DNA TGTGCCATCAGTGGTGAGGTGAACTATGGCTACACCTTC.